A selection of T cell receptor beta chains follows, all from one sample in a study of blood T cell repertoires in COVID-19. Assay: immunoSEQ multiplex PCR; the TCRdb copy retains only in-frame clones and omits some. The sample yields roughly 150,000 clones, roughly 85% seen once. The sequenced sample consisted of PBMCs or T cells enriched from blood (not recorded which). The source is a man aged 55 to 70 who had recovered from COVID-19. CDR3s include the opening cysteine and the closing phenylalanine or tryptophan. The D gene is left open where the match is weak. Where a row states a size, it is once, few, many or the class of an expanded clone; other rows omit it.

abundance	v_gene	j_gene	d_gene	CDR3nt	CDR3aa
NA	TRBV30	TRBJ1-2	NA	TGTGCCTGGAGGAGTATGGGCAGGGACTATGGCTACACCTTC	CAWRSMGRDYGYTF
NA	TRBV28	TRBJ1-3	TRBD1	TGTGCCAGCAGCAACAGGGGGCTAGGAAACACCATATATTTT	CASSNRGLGNTIYF
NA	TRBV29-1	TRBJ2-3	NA	TGCAGCGTTGTATGGCAGGATACGCAGTATTTT	CSVVWQDTQYF
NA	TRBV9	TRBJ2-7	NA	TGTGCCAGCAGCGTAGAGGAGGGGTCCTACGAGCAGTACTTC	CASSVEEGSYEQYF
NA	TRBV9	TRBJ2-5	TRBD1	TGTGCCAGCAGCGTACTTCCGACAGGGGGCTCGGGAGAGACCCAGTACTTC	CASSVLPTGGSGETQYF
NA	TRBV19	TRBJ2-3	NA	TGTGCCAGTAGTATCCGGACGGGAATGTTCACAGATACGCAGTATTTT	CASSIRTGMFTDTQYF
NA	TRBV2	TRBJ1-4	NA	TGTGCCAGCAGTGGATCCGGGGGGCTGGGGCTAAAAGGACTGTTTTTT	CASSGSGGLGLKGLFF
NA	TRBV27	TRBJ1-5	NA	TGTGCCAGCAGTTCCCGTAGTCAGGGGAGAAATCAGCCCCAGCATTTT	CASSSRSQGRNQPQHF
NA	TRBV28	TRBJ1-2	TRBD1	TGTGCCAGCAGTTCTACAGGGGTAGGTGGCTACACCTTC	CASSSTGVGGYTF
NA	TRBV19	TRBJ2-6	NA	TGTGCCAGTAGTCCCCGGGTTGGGGCCAACGTCCTGACTTTC	CASSPRVGANVLTF
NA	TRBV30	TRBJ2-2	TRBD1	TGTGCCGGGAAACCTCAAAGAAACCGGGACAGGAACACCGGGGAGCTGTTTTTT	CAGKPQRNRDRNTGELFF
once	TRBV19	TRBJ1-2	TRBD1	TGTGCCAGTAGAACTGCCTCGACAGGGCGGACGGGCTACACCTTC	CASRTASTGRTGYTF
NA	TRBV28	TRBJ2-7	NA	TGTGCCATTGCAGACAGATCAGAATACGAGCAGTACTTC	CAIADRSEYEQYF
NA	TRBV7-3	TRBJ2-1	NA	TGTGCCAGCAGCTTAACGAGGGGGGAGCAGTTCTTC	CASSLTRGEQFF
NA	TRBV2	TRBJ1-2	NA	TGTGCCAGCAGCCCGGAGGCGGGGGGCTACACCTTC	CASSPEAGGYTF
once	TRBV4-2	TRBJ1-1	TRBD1	TGTGCCAGCAGCCAAGAGCAACAGGGGGGGAGAAGCACTGAAGCTTTCTTT	CASSQEQQGGRSTEAFF
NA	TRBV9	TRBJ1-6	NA	TGTGCCAGCAGCGTAGGGACAGATAATTCACCCCTCCACTTT	CASSVGTDNSPLHF
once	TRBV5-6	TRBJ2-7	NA	TGTGCCAGCAGCTTAGCAGGGTCCTACGAGCAGTACTTC	CASSLAGSYEQYF